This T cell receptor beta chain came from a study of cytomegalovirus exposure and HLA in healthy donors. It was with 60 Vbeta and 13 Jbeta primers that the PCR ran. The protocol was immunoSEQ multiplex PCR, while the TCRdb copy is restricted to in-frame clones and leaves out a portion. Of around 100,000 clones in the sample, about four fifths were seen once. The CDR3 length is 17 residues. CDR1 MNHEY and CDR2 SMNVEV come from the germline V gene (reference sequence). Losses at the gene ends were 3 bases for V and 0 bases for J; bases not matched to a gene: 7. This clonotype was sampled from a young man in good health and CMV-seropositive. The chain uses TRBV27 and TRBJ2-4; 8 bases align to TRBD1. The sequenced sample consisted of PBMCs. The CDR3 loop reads CASSFRTGSLAKNIQYF. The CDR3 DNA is TGTGCCAGCAGTTTTCGGACAGGGTCCCTAGCCAAAAACATTCAGTACTTC.